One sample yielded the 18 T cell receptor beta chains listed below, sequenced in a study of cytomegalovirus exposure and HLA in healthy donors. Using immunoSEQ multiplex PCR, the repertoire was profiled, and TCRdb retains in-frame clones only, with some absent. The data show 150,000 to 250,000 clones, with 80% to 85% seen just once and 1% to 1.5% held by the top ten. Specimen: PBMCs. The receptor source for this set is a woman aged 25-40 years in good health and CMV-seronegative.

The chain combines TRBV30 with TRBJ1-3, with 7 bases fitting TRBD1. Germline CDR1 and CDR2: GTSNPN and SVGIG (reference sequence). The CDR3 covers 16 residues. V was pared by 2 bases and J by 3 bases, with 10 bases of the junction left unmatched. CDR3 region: CAWSPNSGTVGNTIYF. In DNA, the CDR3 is TGTGCCTGGAGTCCTAACTCCGGGACAGTTGGAAACACCATATATTTT.

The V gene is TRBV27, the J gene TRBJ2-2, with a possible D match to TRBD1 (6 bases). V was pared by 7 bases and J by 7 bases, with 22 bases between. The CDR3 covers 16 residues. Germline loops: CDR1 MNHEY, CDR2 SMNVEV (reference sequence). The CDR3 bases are TGTGCCAGCAACAACTTACAGGGAGCGCGCCGCGGGGAGCTGTTTTTT. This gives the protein CASNNLQGARRGELFF.

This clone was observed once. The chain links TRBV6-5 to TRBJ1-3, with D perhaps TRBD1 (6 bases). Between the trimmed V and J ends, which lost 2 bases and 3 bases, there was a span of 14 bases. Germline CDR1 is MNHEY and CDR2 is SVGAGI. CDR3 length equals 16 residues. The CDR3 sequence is CASSYATGTFGNTIYF. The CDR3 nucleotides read TGTGCCAGCAGTTACGCTACAGGGACGTTTGGAAACACCATATATTTT.

CDR3 loop: CASSPRLAGYYNEQFF. As DNA, the CDR3 is TGTGCCAGCAGCCCGAGACTAGCGGGATACTACAATGAGCAGTTCTTC. The rearrangement links TRBV2 to TRBJ2-1; TRBD2 agrees at 11 bases. Per germline, CDR1 SNHLY and CDR2 FYNNEI. V lost 6 bases and J lost 3; bases outside the gene matches: 7. This CDR3 has 16 amino acids.

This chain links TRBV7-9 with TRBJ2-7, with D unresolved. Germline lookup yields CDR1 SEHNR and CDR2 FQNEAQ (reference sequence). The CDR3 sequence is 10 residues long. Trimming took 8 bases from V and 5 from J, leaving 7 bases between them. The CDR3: CASARDEQYF. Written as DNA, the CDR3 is TGTGCCAGCGCCCGGGACGAGCAGTACTTC.

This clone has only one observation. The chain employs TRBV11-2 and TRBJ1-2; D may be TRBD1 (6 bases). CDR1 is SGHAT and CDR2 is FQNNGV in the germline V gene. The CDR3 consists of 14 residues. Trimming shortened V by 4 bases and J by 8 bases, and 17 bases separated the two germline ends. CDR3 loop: CASSYQPQGFGYTF. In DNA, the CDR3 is TGTGCCAGCAGCTACCAACCTCAGGGGTTCGGCTACACCTTC.

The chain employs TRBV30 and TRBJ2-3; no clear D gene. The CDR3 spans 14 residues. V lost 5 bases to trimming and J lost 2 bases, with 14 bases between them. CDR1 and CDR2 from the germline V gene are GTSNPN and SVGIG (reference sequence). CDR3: CAWPEPQVTDTQYF. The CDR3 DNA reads TGTGCCTGGCCAGAACCCCAGGTCACAGATACGCAGTATTTT.

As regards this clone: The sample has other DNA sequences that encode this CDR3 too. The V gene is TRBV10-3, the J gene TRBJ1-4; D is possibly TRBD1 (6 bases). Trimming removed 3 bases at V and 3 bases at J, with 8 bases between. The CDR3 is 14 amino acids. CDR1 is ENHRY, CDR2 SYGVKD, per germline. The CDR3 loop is CAISERGSNEKLFF. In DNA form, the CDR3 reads TGTGCCATCAGTGAAAGGGGGTCTAATGAAAAACTGTTTTTT.

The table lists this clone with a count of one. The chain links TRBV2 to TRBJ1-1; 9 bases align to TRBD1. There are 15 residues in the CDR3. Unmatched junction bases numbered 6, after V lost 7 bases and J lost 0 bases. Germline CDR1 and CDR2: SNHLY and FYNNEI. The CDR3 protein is CASIRQGVMNTEAFF. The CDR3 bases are TGTGCCAGCATCAGACAGGGGGTAATGAACACTGAAGCTTTCTTT.

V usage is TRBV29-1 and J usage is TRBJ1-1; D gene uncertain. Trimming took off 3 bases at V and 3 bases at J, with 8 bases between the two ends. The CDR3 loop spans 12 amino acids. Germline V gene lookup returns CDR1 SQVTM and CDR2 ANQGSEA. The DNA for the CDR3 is TGCAGCGTTGATGGGAGAGACACTGAAGCTTTCTTT. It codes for CSVDGRDTEAFF.

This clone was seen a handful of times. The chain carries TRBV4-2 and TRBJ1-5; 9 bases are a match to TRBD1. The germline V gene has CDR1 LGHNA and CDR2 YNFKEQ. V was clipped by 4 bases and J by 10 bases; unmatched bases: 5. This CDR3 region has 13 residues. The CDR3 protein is CASSPRQGGPQHF. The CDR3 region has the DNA TGTGCCAGCAGCCCCCGACAGGGGGGACCCCAGCATTTT.

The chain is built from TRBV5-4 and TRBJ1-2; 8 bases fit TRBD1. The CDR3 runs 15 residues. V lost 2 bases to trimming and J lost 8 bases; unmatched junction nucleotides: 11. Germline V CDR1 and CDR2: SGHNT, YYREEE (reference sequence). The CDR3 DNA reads TGTGCCAGCAGCTTAATGGACAGGGACAGTAAGGGCTACACCTTC. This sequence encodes CASSLMDRDSKGYTF.

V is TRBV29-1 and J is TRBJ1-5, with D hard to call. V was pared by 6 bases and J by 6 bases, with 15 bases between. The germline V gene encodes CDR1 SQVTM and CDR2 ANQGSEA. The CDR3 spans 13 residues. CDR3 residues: CSVGSSEGQPQHF. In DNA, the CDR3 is TGCAGCGTGGGGTCTTCGGAGGGTCAGCCCCAGCATTTT.

The CDR3 spells CASSIAGNPYEQYF. For the CDR3, the DNA is TGTGCCAGCAGCATCGCCGGGAACCCCTACGAGCAGTACTTC. The chain employs TRBV27 and TRBJ2-7, with D perhaps matching TRBD2 (5 bases). The length of the CDR3 is 14 residues. Trimming shortened V by 6 bases and J by 2 bases, and 14 bases separated the two germline ends. Looked up from germline, CDR1 is MNHEY and CDR2 is SMNVEV (reference sequence).

CDR3 nucleotides: TGTGCCAGTCAGTACCGGGACTCCCGAAAGAATGAGCAGTTCTTC. Its translation: CASQYRDSRKNEQFF. This chain uses TRBV19 with TRBJ2-1; the D gene is possibly TRBD2 (6 bases). The germline gives CDR1 LNHDA, CDR2 SQIVND (reference sequence). This CDR3 is 15 amino acids long. The V gene lost 8 bases and the J gene lost 7 bases, with 21 bases spanning the gap.

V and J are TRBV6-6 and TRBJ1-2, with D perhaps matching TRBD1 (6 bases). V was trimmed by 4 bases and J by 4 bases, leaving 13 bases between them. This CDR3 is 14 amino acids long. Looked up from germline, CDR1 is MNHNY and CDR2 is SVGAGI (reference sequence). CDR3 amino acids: CASSFGQSLYGYTF. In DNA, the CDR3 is TGTGCCAGCAGTTTTGGACAGAGTCTCTATGGCTACACCTTC.

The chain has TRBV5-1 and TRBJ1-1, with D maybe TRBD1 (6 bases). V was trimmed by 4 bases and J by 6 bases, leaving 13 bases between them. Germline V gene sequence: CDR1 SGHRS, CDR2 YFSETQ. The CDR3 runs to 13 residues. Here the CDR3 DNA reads TGCGCCAGCAGCATGAATAAGGGGGCTGAAGCTTTCTTT. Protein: CASSMNKGAEAFF.

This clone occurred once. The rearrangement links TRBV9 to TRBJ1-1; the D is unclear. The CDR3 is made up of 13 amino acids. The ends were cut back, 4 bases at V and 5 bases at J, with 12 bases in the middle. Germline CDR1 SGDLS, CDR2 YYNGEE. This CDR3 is CASSKGPGTEAFF. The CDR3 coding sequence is TGTGCCAGCAGCAAGGGTCCGGGGACTGAAGCTTTCTTT.